These T cell receptor beta chains were read from a single sample in a study of T cells after yellow fever vaccination. MiXCR, applied by TCRdb to the 5' RACE reads, yields one record per CDR3 protein. The table lists roughly 180,000 distinct CDR3 sequences, about 6% of them singletons. The sequenced sample was CD4+ T cells sorted from PBMCs, obtained on the day of the first yellow fever vaccination. Source of these receptors: a man aged 18 to 30 who received the YFV17D yellow fever vaccine. The CDR3 runs from the conserved cysteine through the conserved F or W. A D gene is named only where the DNA matches it firmly. Rows give clone size only sometimes, using once, few, many, or a class for an expanded clone.

cdr3_nt: TGTGCCAGCAGCTTAGTCGGATCGAGCCAAGAGACCCAGTACTTC; cdr3_aa: CASSLVGSSQETQYF; v_call: TRBV7-8; d_call: -; j_call: TRBJ2-5; clone_size: many
cdr3_nt: TGTGCCAGCAGCGTAACGTCAGATACGCAGTATTTT; cdr3_aa: CASSVTSDTQYF; v_call: TRBV9; d_call: -; j_call: TRBJ2-3; clone_size: many
cdr3_nt: TGTGCCAGCAGCCTATGGACGGTGGTGAATTCACCCCTCCACTTT; cdr3_aa: CASSLWTVVNSPLHF; v_call: TRBV11-2; d_call: -; j_call: TRBJ1-6; clone_size: few
cdr3_nt: TGTGCCAGCAGCGTGAGTAGCGGGGCGCCCTACGAGCAGTACTTC; cdr3_aa: CASSVSSGAPYEQYF; v_call: TRBV9; d_call: TRBD2; j_call: TRBJ2-7; clone_size: -
cdr3_nt: TGCGCCAGCAGCCAAGGGGGGGGGAATCCTAACTATGGCTACACCTTC; cdr3_aa: CASSQGGGNPNYGYTF; v_call: TRBV4-3; d_call: -; j_call: TRBJ1-2; clone_size: many
cdr3_nt: TGTGCCAGCAGCGTAGCAGACAGGACCCGCTATGGCTACACCTTC; cdr3_aa: CASSVADRTRYGYTF; v_call: TRBV9; d_call: -; j_call: TRBJ1-2; clone_size: many
cdr3_nt: TGCGCCAGCAGCCAAGATCCGACATTTTCACCCCTCCACTTT; cdr3_aa: CASSQDPTFSPLHF; v_call: TRBV4-3; d_call: -; j_call: TRBJ1-6; clone_size: few
cdr3_nt: TGTGCCAGCAGCTTAGCCCAGTACACAGATACGCAGTATTTT; cdr3_aa: CASSLAQYTDTQYF; v_call: TRBV7-2; d_call: -; j_call: TRBJ2-3; clone_size: -
cdr3_nt: TGTGCCAGCAGCTTGGCAGTGAACACCGGGGAGCTGTTTTTT; cdr3_aa: CASSLAVNTGELFF; v_call: TRBV5-5; d_call: -; j_call: TRBJ2-2; clone_size: many
cdr3_nt: TGTGCCAGCAGTTTAGACGCGGGGCTGAACACTGAAGCTTTCTTT; cdr3_aa: CASSLDAGLNTEAFF; v_call: TRBV12-3/TRBV12-4; d_call: -; j_call: TRBJ1-1; clone_size: -
cdr3_nt: TGCGCCAGCAGCTTGGCCTTATCGGGTTCCACAAAGGACGAGCAGTACTTC; cdr3_aa: CASSLALSGSTKDEQYF; v_call: TRBV5-1; d_call: -; j_call: TRBJ2-7; clone_size: -
cdr3_nt: TGTGCCAGCAGCCGGAGTAGCGGGAGCACAGATACGCAGTATTTT; cdr3_aa: CASSRSSGSTDTQYF; v_call: TRBV7-3; d_call: TRBD2; j_call: TRBJ2-3; clone_size: many
cdr3_nt: TGCGCCAGCAGCTACGGGGGGCCCCCCAATGAGCAGTTCTTC; cdr3_aa: CASSYGGPPNEQFF; v_call: TRBV5-1; d_call: -; j_call: TRBJ2-1; clone_size: many
cdr3_nt: TGTGCCAGCAGCACTCGGCGAGGGTTCGCCGGGGAGCTGTTTTTT; cdr3_aa: CASSTRRGFAGELFF; v_call: TRBV6-2/TRBV6-3; d_call: -; j_call: TRBJ2-2; clone_size: many
cdr3_nt: TGTGCCACCAGCCGGGACAGGGGGGAGTCTGAAGCTTTCTTT; cdr3_aa: CATSRDRGESEAFF; v_call: TRBV19; d_call: TRBD1; j_call: TRBJ1-1; clone_size: -
cdr3_nt: TGTGCCAGCAACGAGTGGGACAGGGGAGAGACCCAGTACTTC; cdr3_aa: CASNEWDRGETQYF; v_call: TRBV2; d_call: TRBD1; j_call: TRBJ2-5; clone_size: many